This section outlines one T cell receptor (beta chain) sequence together with its context. This sample is part of a study of blood T cell repertoires in COVID-19. Study as a whole: Sources were T cells, B-cell-depleted T cells, or PBMCs; the material itself was cDNA or gDNA.

TCRdb keeps only in-frame clones here, not all; method: immunoSEQ multiplex PCR. Of roughly 300,000 clones in the sample, about 90% were seen once. The V segment lost 1 base and the J segment 7 bases; nucleotides outside the gene matches: 4. The CDR3 sequence is 13 residues long. Germline V gives CDR1 GTSNPN, CDR2 SVGIG (reference sequence). Residents of under 25 US areas, aged about 18 to 95 years, made up the participants. Researchers sorted participants into cohorts using their self-reported clinical history. The sequencing sample was made of PBMCs or T cells enriched from blood (not recorded which). This sequence joins TRBV30 and TRBJ1-1, with 9 nucleotides matching TRBD1. The clonotype comes from a woman aged 25-40 years who had recovered from COVID-19. CDR3 loop: CAWSARTGVEAFF. CDR3 bases: TGTGCCTGGAGTGCCAGGACAGGGGTTGAAGCTTTCTTT.